This paragraph reports one T cell receptor beta chain. Its antigen has not been determined. Base qualities are missing; no much larger clone stands one base away. Inclusive of the bounding cysteine and phenylalanine, the CDR3 is 15 residues long. The read is trimmed to its CDR3 DNA, 45 bases read in frame from base 1. Cut back by 5 bases and 4 bases, the V and J ends lie 17 bases apart. Looking up the germline V gene yields CDR1 SGHVS and CDR2 FQNEAQ. This entry belongs to a study of shared clonotypes between healthy human individuals (TCRdb year 2020). For the study in its entirety: A couple of women and three men aged 18 to 49 years were included in the cohort. Per donor, three plates each were used for CD4 naive and CD4 memory, two for CD8 naive, and one for CD8 memory. To estimate repertoire size and how much clonotype sharing occurs between individuals, the study deeply sequenced the blood TCR repertoires of roughly 5 healthy adults. To increase sequencing depth and limit assay-specific biases, TCR repertoire library preparation and sequencing were carried out by different laboratories using diverse techniques. Per donor, leukapheresis produced somewhere between about 0.94 and 9.5 billion PBMCs.

The donors were healthy, HIV-negative adults with no recently reported acute infections or vaccinations. Every donor was a Caucasian adult living in Nashville, Tennessee, USA. CD4+ T cells were enriched by magnetic negative selection; naive cells were then positively selected on CD45RA, and the negative fraction formed the memory subset. Blood was obtained by leukapheresis, after which PBMCs were separated by Ficoll-Histopaque density gradient centrifugation and cryopreserved in liquid nitrogen vapor phase. Analytical flow cytometry was used to check the purity and quantity of each magnetically sorted T cell population. Genomic DNA was isolated from each sorted fraction and quantified by UV absorbance on a Nanodrop 2000c. Overall study outcomes, separate from this receptor: Sampling was restricted to blood, and TCR repertoires in tissues likely differ from the TCR repertoires found in blood. Because the study included a small number of donors, the genetic and exposure-history diversity represented was limited. Pairwise subsampling led to the expectation that sequencing depth would affect the degree of clonotype sharing among donors. Higher generation probabilities were observed for clonotypes shared by all four sorted-subset donors than for non-shared clonotypes. Across four donors, approximately 4.6% of naive CD4, 3% to 4% of naive CD8, roughly 2.3% of memory CD4, and roughly 0.41% of memory CD8 clonotypes were shared. Incomplete sequencing was indicated by rarefaction of sorted-subset datasets, despite the large sequencing depth. Larger estimated clonotype richness was generally found for naive subsets than for memory subsets.

Using the deep immunoSEQ assay, TCR CDR3 regions were amplified from genomic DNA by multiplex PCR. Genomic DNA extracted from each cell subset was distributed evenly over all wells of several immunoSEQ 96-well plates, and each plate served as one replicate. For sorted subsets, roughly 200 ng of genomic DNA, equivalent to about 30,000 T cell genomes, went into each replicate PCR. The purified libraries were quantified using a Qubit 3.0 fluorometer, sized with a Bioanalyzer 2100, and then quantified again using the KAPA Library Quantification kit. A separate single-read 150-cycle Illumina NextSeq 550 flow cell was used to sequence each immunoSEQ 96-well plate. As for the original processing: Because only junctional sequences without quality scores were contained in the immunoSEQ output, filtering matching that applied to full-length reads could not be performed. Sequences were annotated with PyIR, a Python wrapper for IgBLAST v1.9, using IMGT germline references to assign V/J genes and CDR3. Reads were filtered out if the reads had weak V/J assignments (E-value above 1e-6), no CDR3, stop codons, out-of-frame junctions, or ambiguous translated residues. V3J clonotypes were defined as sequences sharing an identical inferred V gene, J gene, and CDR3 amino acid sequence. To compute the percentage overlap between repertoires, the number of shared unique clonotypes was divided by the size of the smaller repertoire. Repertoire richness was assessed with RTK rarefaction, the Chao1 estimator, and Recon v2.1 estimates of unobserved clonotypes. For all TCRbeta clonotypes obtained by the gDNA method from a few donors, generation probabilities were computed with OLGA. The clones in this table, taken by TCRdb from immuneACCESS, are in-frame only. Not every clone is retained; where verified, under half of the shortfall comes from an unresolved V gene, and the cause of the rest is unknown. D and trimming come from the DNA, and the V and J calls and clone size come from that table. The sample table holds 2 million to 2.5 million clones, of which 85% to 95% were seen once. The ten largest clonotypes hold roughly 0.13% of the sample.

The sequence was collected from a man between 18 and 29 years old in good health. Sample: naive CD4+ T cells sorted from blood. Sample cell subset or site, as interpreted from the label and publication: CD45RA+ positively selected. The rearranged chain carries TRBV7-8 and TRBJ1-1; possibly the D gene is TRBD1, per 5 matching bases. The DNA is TGTGCCAGCAGCCACCCCTTAATGACAGCCACTGAAGCTTTCTTT. It specifies CASSHPLMTATEAFF. The reference TRBV7-8 and TRBJ1-1 proteins fill in what lies around the CDR3, so the full variable domain reads GAGVSQSPRYKVAKRGQDVALRCDPISGHVSLFWYQQALGQGPEFLTYFQNEAQLDKSGLPSDRFFAERPEGSVSTLKIQRTQQEDSAVYLCASSHPLMTATEAFFGQGTRLTVV.